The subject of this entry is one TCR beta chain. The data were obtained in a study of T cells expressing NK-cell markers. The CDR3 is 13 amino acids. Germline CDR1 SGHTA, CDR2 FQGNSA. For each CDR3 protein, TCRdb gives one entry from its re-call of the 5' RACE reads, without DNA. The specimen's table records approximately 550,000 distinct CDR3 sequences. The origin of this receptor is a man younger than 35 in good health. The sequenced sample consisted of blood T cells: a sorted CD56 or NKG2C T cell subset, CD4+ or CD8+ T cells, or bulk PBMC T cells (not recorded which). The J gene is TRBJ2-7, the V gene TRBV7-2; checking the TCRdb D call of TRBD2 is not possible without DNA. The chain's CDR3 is CASSPRLDGEQYF.